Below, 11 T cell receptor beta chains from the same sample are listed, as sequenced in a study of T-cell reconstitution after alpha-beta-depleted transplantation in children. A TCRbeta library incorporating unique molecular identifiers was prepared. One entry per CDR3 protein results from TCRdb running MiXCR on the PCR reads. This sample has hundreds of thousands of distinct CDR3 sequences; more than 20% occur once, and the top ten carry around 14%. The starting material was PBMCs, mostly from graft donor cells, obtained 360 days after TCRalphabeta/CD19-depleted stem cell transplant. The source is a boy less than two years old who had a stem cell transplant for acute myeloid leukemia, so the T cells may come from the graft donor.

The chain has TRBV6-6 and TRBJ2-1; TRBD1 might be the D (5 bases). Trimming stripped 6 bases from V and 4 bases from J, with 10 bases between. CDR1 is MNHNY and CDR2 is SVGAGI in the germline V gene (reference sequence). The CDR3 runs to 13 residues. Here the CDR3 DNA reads TGTGCCAGCAGCTCAAAGGGGTACAATGAGCAGTTCTTC. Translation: CASSSKGYNEQFF.

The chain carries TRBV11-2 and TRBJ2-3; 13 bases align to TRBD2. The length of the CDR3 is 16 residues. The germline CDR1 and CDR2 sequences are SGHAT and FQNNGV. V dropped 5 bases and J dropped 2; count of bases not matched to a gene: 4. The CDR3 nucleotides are TGTGCCAGCAGCCGGACTAGCGGGGGATCCACAGATACGCAGTATTTT. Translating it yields CASSRTSGGSTDTQYF.

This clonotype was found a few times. Here the CDR3 DNA reads TGTGCCAGCAGCCAACAGGAGAACTATGGCTACACCTTC. Translating gives CASSQQENYGYTF. V gene TRBV6-5 combines with J gene TRBJ1-2; maybe TRBD1 (5 bases). V was shortened by 6 bases and J by 2 bases, with 10 bases between the two germline ends. This CDR3 region has 13 residues. Germline V gives CDR1 MNHEY, CDR2 SVGAGI.

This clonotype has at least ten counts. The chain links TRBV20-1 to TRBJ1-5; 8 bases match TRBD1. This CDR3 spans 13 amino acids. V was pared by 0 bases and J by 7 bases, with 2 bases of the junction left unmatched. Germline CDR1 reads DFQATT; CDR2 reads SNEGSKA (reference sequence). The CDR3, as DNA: TGCAGTGCTAGAGATCCAGGGGGCCAGCCCCAGCATTTT. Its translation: CSARDPGGQPQHF.

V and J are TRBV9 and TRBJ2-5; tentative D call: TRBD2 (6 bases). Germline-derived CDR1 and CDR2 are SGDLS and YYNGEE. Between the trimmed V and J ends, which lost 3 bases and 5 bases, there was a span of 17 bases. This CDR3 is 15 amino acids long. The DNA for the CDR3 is TGTGCCAGCAGCGAAACAGGACTAACTTCGGAGACCCAGTACTTC. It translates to CASSETGLTSETQYF.

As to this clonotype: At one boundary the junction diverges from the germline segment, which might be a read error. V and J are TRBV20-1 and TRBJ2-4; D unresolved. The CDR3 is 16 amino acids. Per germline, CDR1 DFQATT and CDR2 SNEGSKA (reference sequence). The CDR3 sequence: CSARERPEKSKNIRYF. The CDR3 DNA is TGCAGTGCTAGAGAGCGCCCTGAGAAATCCAAAAACATTCGGTACTTC.

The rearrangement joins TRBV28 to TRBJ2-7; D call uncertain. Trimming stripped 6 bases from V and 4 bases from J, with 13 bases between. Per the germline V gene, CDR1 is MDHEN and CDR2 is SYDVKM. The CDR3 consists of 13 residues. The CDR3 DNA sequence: TGTGCCAGCAGCGACACGACCCCTTACGAGCAGTACGTC. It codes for CASSDTTPYEQYV.

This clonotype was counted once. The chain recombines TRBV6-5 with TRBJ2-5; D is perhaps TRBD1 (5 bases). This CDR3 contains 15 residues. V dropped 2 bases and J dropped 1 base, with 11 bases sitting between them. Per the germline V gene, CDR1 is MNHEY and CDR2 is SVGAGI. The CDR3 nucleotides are TGTGCCAGCAGTTACGCCGACAGTTTCCAAGAGACCCAGTACTTC. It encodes CASSYADSFQETQYF.

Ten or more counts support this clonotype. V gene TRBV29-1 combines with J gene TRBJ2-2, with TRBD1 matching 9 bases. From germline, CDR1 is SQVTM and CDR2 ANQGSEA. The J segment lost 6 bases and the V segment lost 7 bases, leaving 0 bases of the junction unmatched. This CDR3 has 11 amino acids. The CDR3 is CSGQGAGELFF. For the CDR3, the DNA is TGCAGCGGACAGGGGGCCGGGGAGCTGTTTTTT.

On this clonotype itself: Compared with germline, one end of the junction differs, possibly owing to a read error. CDR3: CASSFRVGTGELLF. The DNA of the CDR3 is TGTGCCAGCAGTTTCAGGGTGGGCACCGGGGAGCTGCTTTTT. V usage is TRBV12-3 or TRBV12-4 and J usage is TRBJ2-2, with D tentatively TRBD1 or TRBD2 (5 bases each). This CDR3 has 14 residues.

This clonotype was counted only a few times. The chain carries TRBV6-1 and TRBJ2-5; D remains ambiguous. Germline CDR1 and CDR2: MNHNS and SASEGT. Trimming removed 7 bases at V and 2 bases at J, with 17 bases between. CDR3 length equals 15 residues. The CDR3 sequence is CASTKERLEQETQYF. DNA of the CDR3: TGTGCCAGCACCAAAGAAAGGCTGGAACAAGAGACCCAGTACTTC.